Each of the 21 T cell receptor beta chains below was sequenced from the same sample in a study of cytomegalovirus exposure and HLA in healthy donors. With 60 Vbeta and 13 Jbeta primers, the PCR was carried out. Measured with immunoSEQ multiplex PCR; TCRdb has only the in-frame clones, and not every one. The sample lists some 190,000 clones, roughly 75% occurring once. Source material: PBMCs. All receptors come from a man aged 25 to 45 in good health and CMV-seropositive.

V gene TRBV14 combines with J gene TRBJ1-2, with TRBD1 matching 8 bases. In germline, CDR1 is SGHDN, CDR2 FVKESK. Germline trimming cut 3 bases from V and 6 bases from J; bases unmatched to any gene: 6. This CDR3 spans 14 amino acids. This chain's CDR3 is CASSHSGTGHGYTF. The CDR3, as DNA: TGTGCCAGCAGCCACTCCGGGACAGGCCATGGCTACACCTTC.

This clone occurred a few times. The rearrangement joins TRBV9 to TRBJ2-7, with D maybe TRBD2 (6 bases). CDR3 length: 14 amino acids. The ends were cut back, 4 bases at V and 2 bases at J, with 13 bases in the middle. CDR1 SGDLS and CDR2 YYNGEE come from the germline V gene. The CDR3 DNA is TGTGCCAGCAGCTTAAGGGACTCGACCTACGAGCAGTACTTC. Protein: CASSLRDSTYEQYF.

The chain links TRBV5-1 to TRBJ1-2; 8 nucleotides agree with TRBD1. Per the germline V gene, CDR1 is SGHRS and CDR2 is YFSETQ. The CDR3 totals 14 residues. V lost 4 bases, J lost 3 bases, and 5 bases stayed unmatched. The CDR3 bases are TGCGCCAGCAGCACGGGACAGGCTGACTATGGCTACACCTTC. Its protein product is CASSTGQADYGYTF.

This chain connects TRBV4-2 to TRBJ2-2; TRBD1 matches at 8 bases. The length of the CDR3 is 15 residues. Trimming at V came to 5 bases and at J to 1 base, leaving 3 bases not matched to a gene. CDR1 and CDR2 (germline): LGHNA, YNFKEQ. The CDR3 spells CASSSGTGNTGELFF. The CDR3 coding sequence is TGTGCCAGCAGCTCCGGGACAGGGAACACCGGGGAGCTGTTTTTT.

The rearrangement joins TRBV7-7 to TRBJ2-7, with a weak D call TRBD2 (6 bases). CDR1 and CDR2 (germline): SSHAT, FNYEAQ (reference sequence). The CDR3 is 12 residues long. The CDR3 DNA reads as TGTACTAGCAGCACCCAGGGCGGCGAGCAGTACTTC. Amino acid sequence: CTSSTQGGEQYF.

The chain's CDR3 is CASSGGSNQPQHF. CDR3 bases: TGTGCCAGCAGTGGCGGGAGCAATCAGCCCCAGCATTTT. The chain uses TRBV25-1 and TRBJ1-5; no reliable D call. Per the germline V gene, CDR1 is MGHDK and CDR2 is SYGVNS. This CDR3 contains 13 residues. Trimming cost V 4 bases and J 1 base, with 5 bases left between them. Together with reference TRBV25-1 and TRBJ1-5, the CDR3 gives the full variable domain: EADIYQTPRYLVIGTGKKITLECSQTMGHDKMYWYQQDPGMELHLIHYSYGVNSTEKGDLSSESTVSRIRTEHFPLTLESARPSHTSQYLCASSGGSNQPQHFGDGTRLSIL.

This chain uses TRBV19 with TRBJ2-1; 12 bases are a match to TRBD2. This CDR3 contains 16 residues. Unmatched junction bases numbered 5, after V lost 5 bases and J lost 3 bases. In germline, CDR1 is LNHDA, CDR2 SQIVND (reference sequence). The CDR3, as DNA: TGTGCCAGTAGTGGAATACTAGCGGGAGGCTACAATGAGCAGTTCTTC. It yields the protein CASSGILAGGYNEQFF. The whole variable domain, filled in from reference TRBV19 and TRBJ2-1, reads DGGITQSPKYLFRKEGQNVTLSCEQNLNHDAMYWYRQDPGQGLRLIYYSQIVNDFQKGDIAEGYSVSREKKESFPLTVTSAQKNPTAFYLCASSGILAGGYNEQFFGPGTRLTVL.

J is TRBJ2-2 and V is TRBV5-1; no clear D gene. V gave up 4 bases and J gave up 7 bases, with 17 bases separating them. CDR3 length: 15 residues. Germline assignment: CDR1 SGHRS and CDR2 YFSETQ. CDR3 residues: CASSRLDLMRGELFF. The DNA for the CDR3 is TGCGCCAGCAGCCGACTGGATTTGATGCGCGGGGAGCTGTTTTTT. Complete variable domain (other parts from reference TRBV5-1 and TRBJ2-2): KAGVTQTPRYLIKTRGQQVTLSCSPISGHRSVSWYQQTPGQGLQFLFEYFSETQRNKGNFPGRFSGRQFSNSRSEMNVSTLELGDSALYLCASSRLDLMRGELFFGEGSRLTVL.

The chain carries TRBV28 and TRBJ1-5; 7 bases match TRBD1. The CDR3 totals 18 residues. V trimming: 4 bases; J trimming: 0 bases; junction bases outside the gene matches: 12. The germline CDR1 and CDR2 sequences are MDHEN and SYDVKM. The CDR3 spells CASSYARQGTHSNQPQHF. The DNA of the CDR3 is TGTGCCAGCAGTTATGCCCGACAGGGTACTCATAGCAATCAGCCCCAGCATTTT.

This clone was recorded a few times. The rearrangement joins TRBV30 to TRBJ2-7; tentatively, D is TRBD2 (5 bases). The V gene lost 1 base and the J gene lost 1 base, with 8 bases spanning the gap. The germline gives CDR1 GTSNPN, CDR2 SVGIG (reference sequence). The CDR3 runs to 13 residues. The CDR3 DNA reads as TGTGCCTGGAGTGCCGGGGTTTCCTACGAGCAGTACTTC. Translating gives CAWSAGVSYEQYF.

The chain carries TRBV11-3 and TRBJ2-1, with D uncertain. The CDR3 runs to 14 residues. The germline CDR1 and CDR2 sequences are SGHNT and YENEEA. V was clipped by 5 bases and J by 5 bases, with 13 bases between them. DNA of the CDR3: TGTGCCAGCAGCCCACGGTCTAGGAACAATGAGCAGTTCTTC. As protein: CASSPRSRNNEQFF.

J is TRBJ1-2 and V is TRBV7-9; TRBD1 aligns across 7 bases. This CDR3 region has 14 residues. The germline CDR1 and CDR2 sequences are SEHNR and FQNEAQ (reference sequence). The trim removed 5 bases at V and 7 bases at J, leaving 10 bases unmatched. The CDR3 reads CASSPIDRVGGYTF. For the CDR3, the DNA is TGTGCCAGCAGCCCCATAGACAGGGTGGGTGGCTACACCTTC.

This chain joins TRBV5-1 and TRBJ2-5; 8 bases map to TRBD2. V gave up 0 bases and J gave up 2 bases; unmatched junction bases: 3. This CDR3 contains 15 residues. The germline V gene has CDR1 SGHRS and CDR2 YFSETQ. The CDR3: CASSLASSGQETQYF. In DNA, the CDR3 is TGCGCCAGCAGCTTGGCCTCTAGCGGGCAAGAGACCCAGTACTTC. Full variable domain (outside the CDR3, taken from reference TRBV5-1 and TRBJ2-5): KAGVTQTPRYLIKTRGQQVTLSCSPISGHRSVSWYQQTPGQGLQFLFEYFSETQRNKGNFPGRFSGRQFSNSRSEMNVSTLELGDSALYLCASSLASSGQETQYFGPGTRLLVL.

The rearrangement links TRBV5-1 to TRBJ2-5, with TRBD2 matching over 11 bases. Germline values: CDR1 SGHRS, CDR2 YFSETQ. V was pared by 3 bases and J by 6 bases, with 13 bases of the junction left unmatched. The CDR3 has 17 amino acids. CDR3 in DNA: TGCGCCAGCAGCTCCGAGACTAGCGGGATATTCAGGAAGACCCAGTACTTC. Translated, it gives CASSSETSGIFRKTQYF. Full variable domain (outside the CDR3, taken from reference TRBV5-1 and TRBJ2-5): KAGVTQTPRYLIKTRGQQVTLSCSPISGHRSVSWYQQTPGQGLQFLFEYFSETQRNKGNFPGRFSGRQFSNSRSEMNVSTLELGDSALYLCASSSETSGIFRKTQYFGPGTRLLVL.

The V and J genes are TRBV5-1 and TRBJ2-1; D is unresolved. CDR1 and CDR2 (germline): SGHRS, YFSETQ. The CDR3 consists of 15 residues. The germline V and J ends were trimmed by 6 bases and 2 bases, with 15 bases remaining between them. The CDR3 reads CASTHPARPYNEQFF. In nucleotides, the CDR3 is TGCGCCAGCACCCACCCTGCCAGGCCCTACAATGAGCAGTTCTTC.

The rearrangement links TRBV5-4 to TRBJ2-7; tentatively, D is TRBD2 (5 bases). V gave up 2 bases and J gave up 5 bases, with 11 bases separating them. The CDR3 length is 13 residues. CDR1 SGHNT and CDR2 YYREEE come from the germline V gene (reference sequence). The CDR3 coding sequence is TGTGCCAGCAGCTTTAACCCTAGCAACGAGCAGTACTTC. Amino acids: CASSFNPSNEQYF.

This clone has a handful of counts. The chain joins TRBV19 to TRBJ1-5, with 11 positions matching TRBD1. Germline V CDR1 and CDR2: LNHDA, SQIVND (reference sequence). V lost 6 bases to trimming and J lost 6 bases; unmatched junction nucleotides: 7. There are 15 residues in the CDR3. CDR3 DNA: TGTGCCAGTAGAGCATGGACAGGGGGCGTTCAGCCCCAGCATTTT. Translated, it gives CASRAWTGGVQPQHF.

V and J are TRBV5-6 and TRBJ2-7, with TRBD1 matching 9 bases. The CDR3 runs to 16 residues. With 0 bases clipped from V and 2 bases from J, the junction kept 6 bases outside the gene matches. Germline V lookup: CDR1 SGHDT, CDR2 YYEEEE. CDR3: CASSLAGQGFTYEQYF. CDR3 nucleotide sequence: TGTGCCAGCAGCTTGGCAGGACAGGGGTTTACCTACGAGCAGTACTTC. Together with reference TRBV5-6 and TRBJ2-7, the CDR3 gives the full variable domain: DAGVTQSPTHLIKTRGQQVTLRCSPKSGHDTVSWYQQALGQGPQFIFQYYEEEERQRGNFPDRFSGHQFPNYSSELNVNALLLGDSALYLCASSLAGQGFTYEQYFGPGTRLTVT.

This rearrangement joins TRBV6-9 to TRBJ2-5, with D perhaps matching TRBD1 (6 bases). The J call may be mistaken, given a closer DNA end match to TRBJ2-7. The germline CDR1 and CDR2 sequences are MNHGY and SVAAGI. The CDR3 runs to 16 residues. The chain's CDR3 is CASSYPPDRPSYEQYF. The DNA of the CDR3 is TGTGCCAGCAGTTATCCCCCCGACAGGCCCTCCTACGAGCAGTACTTC.

This clone came up once. The chain recombines TRBV19 with TRBJ2-7; 14 nucleotides match TRBD2. In germline, CDR1 is LNHDA, CDR2 SQIVND (reference sequence). The CDR3 extends over 15 amino acids. The V gene end was trimmed by 4 bases and the J gene end by 3 bases; junction bases not matched to a gene: 2. CDR3 protein: CASSTTSGGGYEQYF. In DNA, the CDR3 is TGTGCCAGTAGTACGACTAGCGGGGGGGGCTACGAGCAGTACTTC.

About this clone itself: Other DNA sequences in the sample encode the same CDR3. This chain links TRBV27 with TRBJ1-5, with a possible D match to TRBD1 (5 bases). The V end lost 3 bases, the J end lost 3 bases, and 9 bases lay between the germline ends. Germline CDR1 and CDR2: MNHEY and SMNVEV (reference sequence). The length of the CDR3 is 14 residues. The CDR3 loop is CASSLQGSNQPQHF. The CDR3 DNA reads as TGTGCCAGCAGTTTGCAGGGCTCCAATCAGCCCCAGCATTTT.